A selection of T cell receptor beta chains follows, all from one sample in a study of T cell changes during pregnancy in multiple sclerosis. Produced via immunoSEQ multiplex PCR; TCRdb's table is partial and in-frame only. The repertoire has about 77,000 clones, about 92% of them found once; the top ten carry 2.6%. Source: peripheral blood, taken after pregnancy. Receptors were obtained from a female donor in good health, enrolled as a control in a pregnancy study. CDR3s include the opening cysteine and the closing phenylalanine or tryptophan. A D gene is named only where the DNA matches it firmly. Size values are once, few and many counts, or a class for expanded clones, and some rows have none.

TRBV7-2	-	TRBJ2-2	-	CASKTPTPNTGELFF	TGTGCCAGCAAAACACCGACTCCCAACACCGGGGAGCTGTTTTTT
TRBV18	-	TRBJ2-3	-	CASSPGADTQYF	TGTGCCAGCTCACCGGGAGCAGATACGCAGTATTTT
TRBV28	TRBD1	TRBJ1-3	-	CASSSTGTGNGNTIYF	TGTGCCAGCAGTTCAACCGGGACAGGGAACGGAAACACCATATATTTT
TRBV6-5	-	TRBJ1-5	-	CASSSRGNQPQHF	TGTGCCAGCAGTTCTCGGGGCAATCAGCCCCAGCATTTT
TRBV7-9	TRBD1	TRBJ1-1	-	CASGELGTGEAFF	TGTGCCAGCGGAGAACTAGGGACAGGCGAAGCTTTCTTT
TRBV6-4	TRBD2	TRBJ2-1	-	CASSVQLADNEQFF	TGTGCCAGCAGTGTTCAGCTAGCGGACAATGAGCAGTTCTTC
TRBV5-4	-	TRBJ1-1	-	CASSLGAGPNTEAFF	TGTGCCAGCAGCTTGGGAGCGGGGCCGAACACTGAAGCTTTCTTT
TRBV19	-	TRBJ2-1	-	CASRMGGEQFF	TGTGCCAGTAGGATGGGGGGTGAGCAGTTCTTC
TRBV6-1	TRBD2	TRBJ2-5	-	CASYTQRGGETQYF	TGTGCGTCCTACACCCAGCGGGGAGGAGAGACCCAGTACTTC
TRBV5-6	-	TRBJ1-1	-	CASSSLQRYTEAFF	TGTGCCAGCAGCTCTTTACAGAGATACACTGAAGCTTTCTTT
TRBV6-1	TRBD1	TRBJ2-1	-	CASSEGLWQGAGNEQFF	TGTGCCAGCAGTGAAGGCCTATGGCAGGGGGCTGGCAATGAGCAGTTCTTC
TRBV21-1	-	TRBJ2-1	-	CASSYYRLAPSNNEQFF	TGTGCCAGCAGCTACTACAGACTAGCGCCTTCTAACAATGAGCAGTTCTTC
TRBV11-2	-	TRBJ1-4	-	CASTGAGNEKLFF	TGTGCCAGCACAGGGGCCGGTAATGAAAAACTGTTTTTT
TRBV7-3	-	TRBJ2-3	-	CASSSGARDTQYF	TGTGCCAGCAGCTCAGGGGCCCGGGATACGCAGTATTTT
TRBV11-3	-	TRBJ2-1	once	CASSSGLNNEQFF	TGTGCCAGCAGCTCAGGACTAAACAATGAGCAGTTCTTC
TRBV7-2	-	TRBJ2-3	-	CASSLVKDTQYF	TGTGCCAGCAGCTTAGTTAAAGATACGCAGTATTTT
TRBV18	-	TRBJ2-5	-	CASSPGLGETQYF	TGTGCCAGCTCACCGGGACTTGGGGAGACCCAGTACTTC
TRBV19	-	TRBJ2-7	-	CASRAGPSYEQYF	TGTGCCAGTAGGGCAGGTCCATCCTACGAGCAGTACTTC
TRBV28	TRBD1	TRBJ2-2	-	CASSPQTGGFGELFF	TGTGCCAGCAGTCCCCAGACAGGGGGATTCGGGGAGCTGTTTTTT
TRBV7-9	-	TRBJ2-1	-	CASPGQGSYNEQFF	TGTGCCAGCCCCGGCCAGGGGTCCTACAATGAGCAGTTCTTC
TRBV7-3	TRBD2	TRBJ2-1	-	CASSWSGRPSGNEQFF	TGTGCCAGCAGCTGGAGCGGGAGGCCCAGTGGCAATGAGCAGTTCTTC
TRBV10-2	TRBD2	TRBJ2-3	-	CASCGGAGDTQYF	TGCGCCAGCTGCGGGGGGGCGGGAGATACGCAGTATTTT
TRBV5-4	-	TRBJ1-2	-	CASSLGAGAYGYTF	TGTGCCAGCAGCTTGGGTGCGGGGGCGTATGGCTACACCTTC
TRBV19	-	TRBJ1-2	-	CASSPRDTSNYGYTF	TGTGCCAGTAGTCCCCGGGACACTTCTAACTATGGCTACACCTTC
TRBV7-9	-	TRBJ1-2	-	CASSPSTGRSYTF	TGTGCCAGCAGCCCATCAACAGGAAGGAGCTACACCTTC